This TCR beta chain came from a study of control samples from healthy donors and cancer patients. Measured with immunoSEQ multiplex PCR; TCRdb has only the in-frame clones, and not every one. Altogether over 30,000 clones are present, around 87% being singletons, with the ten largest covering about 1.6%. This CDR3 is 15 amino acids long. Trimming left V 4 bases short and J 6 bases short, with 15 bases between. CDR1 is MNHEY and CDR2 is SMNVEV in the germline V gene (reference sequence). Source material: PBMCs. The sequence derives from a woman aged 40 to 55 with lung cancer. V usage is TRBV27 and J usage is TRBJ2-2; TRBD1 or TRBD2 may be the D gene (5 bases each). DNA for the CDR3: TGTGCCAGCAGTTCACGGGGCGCTGGCGCCGGGGAGCTGTTTTTT. This codes for CASSSRGAGAGELFF.